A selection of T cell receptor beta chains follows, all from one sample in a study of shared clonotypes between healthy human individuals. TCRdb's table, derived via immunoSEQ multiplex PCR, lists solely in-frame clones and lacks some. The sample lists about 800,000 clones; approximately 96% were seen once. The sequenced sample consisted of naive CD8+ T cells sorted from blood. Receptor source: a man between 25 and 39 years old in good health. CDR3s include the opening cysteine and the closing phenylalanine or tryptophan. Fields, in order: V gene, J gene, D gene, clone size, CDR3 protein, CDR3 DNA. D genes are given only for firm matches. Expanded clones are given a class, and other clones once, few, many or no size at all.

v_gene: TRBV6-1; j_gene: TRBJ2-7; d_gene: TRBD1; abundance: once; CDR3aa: CASSHRDRGYEQYF; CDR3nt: TGTGCCAGCAGTCACCGGGACAGGGGCTACGAGCAGTACTTC
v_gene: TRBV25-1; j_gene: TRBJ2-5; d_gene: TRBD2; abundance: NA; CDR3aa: CASSPPNPGLAGETQYF; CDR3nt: TGTGCCAGCAGTCCTCCAAATCCGGGACTAGCGGGTGAGACCCAGTACTTC
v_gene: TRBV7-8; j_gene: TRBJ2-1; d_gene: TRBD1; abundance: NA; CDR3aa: CASTRGGTGPNEQFF; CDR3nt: TGTGCCAGCACCCGCGGAGGGACAGGGCCCAATGAGCAGTTCTTC
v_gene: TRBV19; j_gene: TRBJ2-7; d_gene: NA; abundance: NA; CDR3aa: CASSHYGYEQYF; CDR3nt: TGTGCCAGTAGTCACTACGGCTACGAGCAGTACTTC
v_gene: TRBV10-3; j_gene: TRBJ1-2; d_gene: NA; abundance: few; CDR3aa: CAISEADWGYTF; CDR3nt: TGTGCCATCAGTGAGGCGGACTGGGGCTACACCTTC
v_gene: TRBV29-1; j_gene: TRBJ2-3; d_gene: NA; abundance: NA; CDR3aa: CSGRPSGDTQYF; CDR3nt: TGCAGCGGTCGCCCTTCGGGGGATACGCAGTATTTT
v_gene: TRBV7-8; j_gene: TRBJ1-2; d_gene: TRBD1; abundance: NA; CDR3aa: CASSSGGRMDYGYTF; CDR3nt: TGTGCCAGCAGTTCAGGGGGCCGGATGGACTATGGCTACACCTTC
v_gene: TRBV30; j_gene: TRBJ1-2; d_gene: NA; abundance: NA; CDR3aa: CAWSGGPLSYGYTF; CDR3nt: TGTGCCTGGAGCGGGGGCCCCTTAAGCTATGGCTACACCTTC
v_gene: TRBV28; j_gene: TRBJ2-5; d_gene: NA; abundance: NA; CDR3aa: CASSFGAVQETQYF; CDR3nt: TGTGCCAGCAGTTTCGGGGCAGTACAAGAGACCCAGTACTTC
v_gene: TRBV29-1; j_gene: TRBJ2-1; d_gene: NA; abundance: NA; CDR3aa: CSVPSFEGSGNEQFF; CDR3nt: TGCAGCGTCCCCTCGTTTGAGGGATCAGGAAATGAGCAGTTCTTC
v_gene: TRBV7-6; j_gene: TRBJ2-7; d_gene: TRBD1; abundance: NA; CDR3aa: CASSFRDSSYEQYF; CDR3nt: TGTGCCAGCAGCTTCCGGGACAGCTCCTACGAGCAGTACTTC
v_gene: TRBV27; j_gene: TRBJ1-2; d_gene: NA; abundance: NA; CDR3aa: CASRDPGPFEGYTF; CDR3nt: TGTGCCAGCAGGGACCCGGGTCCCTTCGAGGGCTACACCTTC
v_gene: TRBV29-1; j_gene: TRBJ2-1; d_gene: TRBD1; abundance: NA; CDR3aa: CSGRDRVYNEQFF; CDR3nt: TGCAGCGGCCGGGACAGGGTGTACAATGAGCAGTTCTTC
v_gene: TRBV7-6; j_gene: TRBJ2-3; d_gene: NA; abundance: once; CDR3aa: CASSLGPRADTQYF; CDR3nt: TGTGCCAGCAGCTTAGGGCCCAGGGCAGATACGCAGTATTTT